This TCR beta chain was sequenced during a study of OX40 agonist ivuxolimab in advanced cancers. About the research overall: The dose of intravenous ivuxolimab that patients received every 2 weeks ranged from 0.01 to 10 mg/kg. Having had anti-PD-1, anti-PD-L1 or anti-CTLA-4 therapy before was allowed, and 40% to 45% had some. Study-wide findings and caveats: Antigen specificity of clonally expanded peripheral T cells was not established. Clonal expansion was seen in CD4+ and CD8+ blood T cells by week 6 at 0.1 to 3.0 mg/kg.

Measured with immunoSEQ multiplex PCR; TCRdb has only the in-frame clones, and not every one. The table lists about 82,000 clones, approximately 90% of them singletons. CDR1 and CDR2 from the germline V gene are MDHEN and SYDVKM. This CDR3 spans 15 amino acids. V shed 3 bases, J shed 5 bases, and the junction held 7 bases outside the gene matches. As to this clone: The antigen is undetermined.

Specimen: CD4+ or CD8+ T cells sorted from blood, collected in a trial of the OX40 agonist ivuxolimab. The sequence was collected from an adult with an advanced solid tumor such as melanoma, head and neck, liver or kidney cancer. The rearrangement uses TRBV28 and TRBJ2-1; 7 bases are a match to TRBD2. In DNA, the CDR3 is TGTGCCAGCAGTTTTAACAGCGGGAAGAACAATGAGCAGTTCTTC. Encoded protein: CASSFNSGKNNEQFF.